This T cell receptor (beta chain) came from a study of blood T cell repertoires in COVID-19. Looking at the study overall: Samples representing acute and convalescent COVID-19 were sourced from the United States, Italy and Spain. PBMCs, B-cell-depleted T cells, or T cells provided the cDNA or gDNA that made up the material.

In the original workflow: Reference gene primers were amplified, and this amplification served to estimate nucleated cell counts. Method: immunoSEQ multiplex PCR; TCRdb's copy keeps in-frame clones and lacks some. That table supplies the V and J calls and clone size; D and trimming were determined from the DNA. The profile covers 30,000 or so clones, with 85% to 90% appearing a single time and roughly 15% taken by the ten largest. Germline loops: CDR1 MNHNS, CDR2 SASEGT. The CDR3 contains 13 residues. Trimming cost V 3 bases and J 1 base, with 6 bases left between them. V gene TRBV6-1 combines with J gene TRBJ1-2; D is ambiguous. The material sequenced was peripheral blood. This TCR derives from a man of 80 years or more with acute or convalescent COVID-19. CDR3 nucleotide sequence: TGTGCCAGCAGTGAGACGGGTAACTATGGCTACACCTTC. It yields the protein CASSETGNYGYTF.